Reported below is one T cell receptor (beta chain). No antigen is known for it. CD8 cells classed as naive were CD45RO-negative and positively selected for CCR7, excluding terminally differentiated effector memory CD45RA+ cells. The entry originates in a study of shared clonotypes between healthy human individuals. The CDR3 covers 14 residues. CDR1 is LGHNA, CDR2 YSLEER, per germline. Trimming shortened V by 3 bases and J by 2 bases, and 11 bases separated the two germline ends. Every immunoSEQ plate was one replicate of a subset's evenly spread DNA. Profiled with immunoSEQ multiplex PCR; TCRdb holds only in-frame clones, not every one. The repertoire has hundreds of thousands of clones, about 91% of them found once; the top ten carry roughly 22%. Whole-study results and caveats: Naive subsets tended to show greater estimated richness than memory subsets.

The chain joins TRBV4-3 to TRBJ2-7; D is perhaps TRBD2 (6 bases). Sequenced input: naive CD8+ T cells sorted from blood. The sequence was collected from a man under 40 in good health. The CDR3 DNA sequence: TGCGCCAGCAGCCAGGGACGGACTACCTACGAGCAGTACTTC. Its translation: CASSQGRTTYEQYF.